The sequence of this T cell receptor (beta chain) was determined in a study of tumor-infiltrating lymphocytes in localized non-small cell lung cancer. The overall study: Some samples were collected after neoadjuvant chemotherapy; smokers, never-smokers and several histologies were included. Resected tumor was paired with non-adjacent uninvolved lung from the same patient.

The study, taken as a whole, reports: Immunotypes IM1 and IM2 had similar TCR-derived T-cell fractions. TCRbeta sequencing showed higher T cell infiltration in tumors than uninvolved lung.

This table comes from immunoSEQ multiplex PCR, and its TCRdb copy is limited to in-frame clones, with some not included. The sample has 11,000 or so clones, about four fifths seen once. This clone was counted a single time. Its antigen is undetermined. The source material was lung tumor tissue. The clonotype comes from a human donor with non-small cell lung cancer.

CDR3: CAFRTGASSGNTIYF. CDR3 DNA sequence: TGTGCCTTTAGGACAGGGGCAAGCTCTGGAAACACCATATATTTT. The chain employs TRBV30 and TRBJ1-3; 9 bases fit TRBD1. V was pared by 7 bases and J by 0 bases, with 7 bases of the junction left unmatched. CDR1 is GTSNPN and CDR2 is SVGIG in the germline V gene (reference sequence). The CDR3 runs to 15 residues.